What follows are 11 T cell receptor beta chains derived from one specimen sequenced in a study of Graves' ophthalmopathy and Graves' hyperthyroidism. TCR beta CDR3 amplification used RNA transcripts. Scientists carried out first-round RT-PCR using HTBI primers and then a second-round multiplex PCR. TCRdb re-called the multiplex PCR reads with MiXCR, one entry per CDR3 protein. The sample consists of 300,000 to 400,000 distinct CDR3 sequences, roughly a sixth of them appearing once. Sample: peripheral blood. These receptors originate from an adult man with Graves' ophthalmopathy.

This clonotype came up many times. The chain links TRBV4-1 to TRBJ1-5; D unresolved. Germline CDR1 is MGHRA and CDR2 is YSYEKL. There are 15 residues in the CDR3. Trimming removed 0 bases from V and 1 base from J, with 7 bases in between. The CDR3 sequence: CASSQDKLSNQPQHF. As DNA, the CDR3 is TGCGCCAGCAGCCAAGATAAGCTGAGCAATCAGCCCCAGCATTTT.

There are many counts of this clonotype. The CDR3 coding sequence is TGTGCCAGTAAGGGGAACACTGAAGCTTTCTTT. Translation: CASKGNTEAFF. The chain uses TRBV19 and TRBJ1-1; D gene unclear. Germline V lookup: CDR1 LNHDA, CDR2 SQIVND (reference sequence). The V gene lost 7 bases and the J gene lost 1 base, with 4 bases spanning the gap. The CDR3 consists of 11 residues.

This clonotype was counted many times. This chain connects TRBV7-3 to TRBJ2-2, with D possibly TRBD2 on 6 matching bases. The CDR3 length is 14 residues. Germline V lookup: CDR1 SGHTA, CDR2 FQGTGA. The germline V and J ends were trimmed by 8 bases and 0 bases, with 10 bases remaining between them. CDR3 coding DNA: TGTGCCAGCGGGGAGGTTGCGAACACCGGGGAGCTGTTTTTT. This codes for CASGEVANTGELFF.

This clonotype has at least ten counts. This chain uses TRBV6-2 or TRBV6-3 with TRBJ2-4, with D tentatively TRBD1 or TRBD2 (5 bases each). The CDR3 is made up of 13 amino acids. With 8 bases removed from V and 6 bases from J, the gap between germline ends came to 14 bases. Germline V gives CDR1 MNHEY, CDR2 SVGEGT. CDR3 bases: TGTGCCAGCGGACCGGGACGGGGAAACATTCAGTACTTC. It codes for CASGPGRGNIQYF.

This clonotype was seen repeatedly, ten times or more. CDR3 in DNA: TGTGCCAGCAGCCTAACGGGCAGGGCGAACACCGGGGAGCTGTTTTTT. It yields the protein CASSLTGRANTGELFF. The chain is built from TRBV9 and TRBJ2-2; D is perhaps TRBD1 (5 bases). This CDR3 has 16 residues. CDR1 and CDR2 from the germline V gene are SGDLS and YYNGEE. Trimming stripped 4 bases from V and 0 bases from J, with 13 bases between.

The J gene is TRBJ1-6, the V gene TRBV6-1; TRBD1 agrees at 7 bases. Germline CDR1 is MNHNS and CDR2 is SASEGT. This CDR3 spans 13 amino acids. Trimming at V came to 3 bases and at J to 9 bases, leaving 2 bases not matched to a gene. CDR3 nucleotides: TGTGCCAGCAGTGATACAGGGGTTTCACCCCTCCACTTT. Translated: CASSDTGVSPLHF.

This clonotype came up many times. CDR3 amino acids: CASSRTTGANGYTF. CDR3 nucleotide sequence: TGTGCCAGCAGCAGAACGACAGGGGCTAATGGCTACACCTTC. V is TRBV9 and J is TRBJ1-2, with 8 bases aligning to TRBD1. V lost 4 bases, J lost 6 bases, and 8 bases stayed unmatched. CDR1 is SGDLS and CDR2 is YYNGEE in the germline V gene. This CDR3 is built from 14 residues.

At least ten counts were recorded for this clonotype. The rearrangement links TRBV5-1 to TRBJ2-2; no clear D gene. V dropped 4 bases and J dropped 1 base, with 11 bases sitting between them. This CDR3 is built from 15 residues. The germline V gene has CDR1 SGHRS and CDR2 YFSETQ. The CDR3 DNA sequence: TGCGCCAGCAGCCCGGTAGCAGGGAACACCGGGGAGCTGTTTTTT. As protein: CASSPVAGNTGELFF.

In this sample, this clonotype turned up many times. This chain joins TRBV20-1 and TRBJ2-7; D gene uncertain. Trimming left V 4 bases short and J 2 bases short, with 9 bases between. This CDR3 is built from 12 residues. The germline V gene has CDR1 DFQATT and CDR2 SNEGSKA (reference sequence). The CDR3 DNA follows: TGCAGTGCTAATTTGGACGCCTACGAGCAGTACTTC. Amino acid sequence: CSANLDAYEQYF.

This clonotype was observed at least ten times. This chain joins TRBV7-2 and TRBJ1-5; D is ambiguous. Germline V gene lookup returns CDR1 SGHTA and CDR2 FQGNSA. The CDR3 is made up of 13 amino acids. The V end was cut by 5 bases, the J end by 3 bases, with 8 bases between. The CDR3 nucleotides are TGTGCCAGCAGCGGCGGGCCCAATCAGCCCCAGCATTTT. Amino acid sequence: CASSGGPNQPQHF.

This clonotype was counted ten times or more. The chain has TRBV7-9 and TRBJ1-2; no clear D gene. CDR3 size: 14 residues. Between the trimmed V and J ends, which lost 5 bases and 2 bases, there was a span of 12 bases. Looked up from germline, CDR1 is SEHNR and CDR2 is FQNEAQ (reference sequence). The CDR3 reads CASSLNGVNYGYTF. CDR3 in DNA: TGTGCCAGCAGCCTTAATGGGGTCAACTATGGCTACACCTTC.